This TCR beta chain was obtained from a study of T-cell reconstitution after alpha-beta-depleted transplantation in children listed by TCRdb under 2016. Study-level background: The study quantitatively tracked T-cell immune reconstitution after TCRalphabeta/CD19-depleted allogeneic hematopoietic cell transplantation in children using TCR repertoire profiling.

The intended sense of this specimen's treatment or condition label: allogeneic hematopoietic cell transplantation with graft depleted of TCRalphabeta T cells and CD19 B cells. The transplant recipients were children given TCRalphabeta/CD19-depleted allogeneic hematopoietic cell grafts. This clonotype occurred many times. No cognate antigen has been identified for it. Per-nucleotide qualities are absent, and no much larger clonotype sits a single base away. The research as a whole found: Hyperexpanded clone frequencies declined over subsequent months; after one year, T-cell counts and TCRbeta diversity were mostly attributed to newly produced T cells. The apparently early recovery of alphabetaT-cell counts about two months after transplant reportedly depended on only several hundred rapidly expanded clones that came from non-depleted graft cells. In some patients, the high TCRbeta diversity seen at day 60 was put down to recipient T cells and intrathymic progenitors that had survived conditioning.

Library preparation employed PCR. This sample was sequenced with an Illumina HiSeq 2500. TCR libraries were prepared with molecular barcoding, using unique molecular identifiers to normalize TCRbeta repertoire quantification. TCRdb handled the public reads itself, with Q25 trimming in fastp and clone calling in MiXCR, and kept productive beta chains. Each CDR3 protein gets just one entry, which takes the most common genes and DNA from the rows behind it. In all, the sample holds around 230,000 distinct CDR3 sequences, and around a sixth of those were seen once. The ten largest make up about two fifths of the sample. The clonotype originates from a male patient aged 2-10 years who had a stem cell transplant for acute lymphoblastic leukemia, so the T cells may come from the graft donor. The starting material was PBMCs, mostly from graft donor cells, obtained 360 days after TCRalphabeta/CD19-depleted stem cell transplant.

The sequence in DNA is TGCGCCAGCAGTGAGGTGGCGAGTCGGGACGAGCAGTACTTC. Its product reads: CASSEVASRDEQYF. This receptor chain uses TRBV10-2 and TRBJ2-7; no D gene can be assigned with confidence. From its cysteine to its phenylalanine, the CDR3 spans 14 amino acids. Here the CDR3 DNA is all that survives: 42 bases in frame from base 1. The germline V gene gives CDR1 as WSHSY and CDR2 as SAAADI. V is cut by 2 bases and J by 5 bases, and the space between the germline ends is 13 bases.